The rows below give T cell receptor beta chains drawn from one sample of a study of CD8+CD57+ T cells in acquired aplastic anemia. TCRdb recomputed calls from the reads with MiXCR, one row per CDR3 protein. The sample has roughly 250,000 distinct CDR3 sequences, around 43% seen once; the top ten hold roughly 8%. The sample was sorted CD4+, CD8+, or CD8+CD57+ T cells (not recorded which) from PBMCs. The receptors stem from a human donor with aplastic anemia. The CDR3 runs from the conserved cysteine through the conserved F or W. The D gene is left open where the match is weak. Clone size is not always given. Where it is, it says once, few, many or a class for expanded clones.

many	TRBJ2-7	TRBV4-2	NA	CASSGSRYYEQYF	TGTGCCAGCAGCGGGAGCCGCTACTACGAGCAGTACTTC
NA	TRBJ2-7	TRBV7-2	TRBD1	CASSLATGAGEQYF	TGTGCCAGCAGCTTAGCAACAGGGGCTGGCGAGCAGTACTTC
NA	TRBJ2-7	TRBV5-1	TRBD2	CASSLITSGSYEQYF	TGCGCCAGCAGCTTGATAACTAGCGGGTCCTACGAGCAGTACTTC
NA	TRBJ2-7	TRBV29-1	TRBD1	CSVGVQGREQYF	TGCAGCGTTGGAGTACAGGGGCGCGAGCAGTACTTC
many	TRBJ1-2	TRBV2	TRBD1	CASRTRDRKFQDTGYTF	TGTGCCAGCAGGACACGGGACAGGAAGTTTCAGGATACTGGCTACACCTTC
few	TRBJ2-7	TRBV28	NA	CASSLSGSGYEQYF	TGTGCCAGCAGTTTATCCGGGAGTGGATACGAGCAGTACTTC
many	TRBJ1-5	TRBV7-9	NA	CASSMTGPDQPQHF	TGTGCCAGCAGCATGACAGGTCCCGATCAGCCCCAGCATTTT
many	TRBJ1-3	TRBV25-1	NA	CAAPGISGNTIYF	TGTGCCGCGCCGGGAATCTCTGGAAACACCATATATTTT
NA	TRBJ1-1	TRBV6-4	TRBD1	CASSVSGTENTEAFF	TGTGCCAGCAGTGTTTCCGGGACAGAGAACACTGAAGCTTTCTTT
once	TRBJ2-2	TRBV12-5	TRBD1	CASGLDGTGETTNTGELFF	TGTGCTAGTGGTTTGGACGGGACAGGGGAAACGACGAACACCGGGGAGCTGTTTTTT
NA	TRBJ1-5	TRBV15	NA	CATSRAARYSNQPQHF	TGTGCCACCAGCAGAGCAGCACGTTATAGCAATCAGCCCCAGCATTTT
NA	TRBJ2-2	TRBV28	TRBD1	CASSPRTGRSAGELFF	TGTGCCAGCAGTCCACGGACAGGGAGGAGCGCCGGGGAGCTGTTTTTT
many	TRBJ2-1	TRBV6-6	NA	CASSRPGSPNEQFF	TGTGCCAGCAGCCGCCCGGGTAGCCCGAATGAGCAGTTCTTC
many	TRBJ2-7	TRBV19	NA	CASSMRGLGREQYF	TGTGCCAGTAGTATGAGAGGTTTGGGGCGGGAGCAGTACTTC
NA	TRBJ1-1	TRBV7-8	NA	CASSSHRDRGTWDTEAFF	TGTGCCAGCAGCTCACACAGGGATAGAGGAACTTGGGACACTGAAGCTTTCTTT
many	TRBJ2-1	TRBV5-5	NA	CASSGTPLWNEQFF	TGTGCCAGCAGCGGGACACCCCTCTGGAATGAGCAGTTCTTC
many	TRBJ1-6	TRBV2	NA	CASSERVGSPLHF	TGTGCCAGCAGTGAAAGGGTTGGCTCACCCCTCCACTTT
NA	TRBJ1-5	TRBV19	NA	CASSILARHQPQHF	TGTGCCAGTAGTATTCTGGCAAGACATCAGCCCCAGCATTTT
few	TRBJ2-7	TRBV7-9	TRBD1	CASSARLDRGTYEQYF	TGTGCCAGCAGCGCGCGTCTCGACAGGGGGACCTACGAGCAGTACTTC
many	TRBJ2-5	TRBV7-8	TRBD1	CASSPRQGKETQYF	TGTGCCAGCAGCCCCCGACAGGGAAAAGAGACCCAGTACTTC
NA	TRBJ1-6	TRBV7-9	NA	CASSPSTRGSYNPPLHF	TGTGCCAGCAGCCCCTCGACAAGAGGGTCCTATAATCCACCCCTCCACTTT
few	TRBJ2-3	TRBV7-2	NA	CATSSRTASTDTQYF	TGTGCCACCAGCAGCAGGACAGCCAGCACAGATACGCAGTATTTT
NA	TRBJ2-2	TRBV7-9	TRBD2	CASSQSGGATGELFF	TGTGCCAGCAGCCAAAGCGGGGGGGCCACCGGGGAGCTGTTTTTT
NA	TRBJ2-2	TRBV29-1	NA	CSVEGKGGLYNTGELFF	TGCAGCGTTGAAGGCAAAGGCGGGCTTTATAACACCGGGGAGCTGTTTTTT
NA	TRBJ2-7	TRBV5-1	TRBD2	CARAERESNEQYF	TGCGCCAGGGCAGAGCGGGAGAGTAACGAGCAGTACTTC
many	TRBJ1-1	TRBV5-1	NA	CASSFTGTLTEAFF	TGCGCCAGCAGCTTTACCGGGACACTCACTGAAGCTTTCTTT
medium-sized	TRBJ1-4	TRBV27	TRBD1	CASSLRETGGKEKLFF	TGTGCCAGCAGTCTGCGAGAGACAGGGGGTAAAGAAAAACTGTTTTTT
NA	TRBJ1-2	TRBV2	TRBD1	CASNLAGTANYGYTF	TGTGCCAGCAACCTAGCCGGGACAGCTAACTATGGCTACACCTTC
many	TRBJ1-1	TRBV5-8	NA	CASSLIQGTNTEAFF	TGTGCCAGCAGCTTGATACAGGGTACAAACACTGAAGCTTTCTTT
many	TRBJ2-7	TRBV11-2	NA	CASSTGQIFYEQYF	TGTGCCAGCAGTACCGGACAGATCTTCTACGAGCAGTACTTC
NA	TRBJ1-4	TRBV6-5	NA	CASREQSGTVDEKLFF	TGTGCCAGCAGAGAGCAGTCCGGGACGGTCGATGAAAAACTGTTTTTT
few	TRBJ2-7	TRBV28	TRBD2	CASSLALADSSYEQYF	TGTGCCAGCAGTTTAGCTCTAGCGGATAGCTCCTACGAGCAGTACTTC
once	TRBJ2-2	TRBV29-1	TRBD2	CSGRLADRGAELFF	TGCAGCGGCAGACTAGCGGATCGTGGCGCGGAGCTGTTTTTT
NA	TRBJ2-7	TRBV29-1	NA	CSVELSGSAYEQYF	TGCAGCGTTGAATTGAGTGGGTCAGCCTACGAGCAGTACTTC
NA	TRBJ1-2	TRBV5-1	NA	CASTMTERGGYTF	TGCGCCAGCACTATGACAGAGAGGGGAGGCTACACCTTC
many	TRBJ2-7	TRBV20-1	NA	CSATPGPTYEQYF	TGCAGTGCTACTCCAGGGCCCACCTACGAGCAGTACTTC
NA	TRBJ2-7	TRBV2	NA	CASTRIPQGEGEQYF	TGTGCCAGCACTCGAATTCCACAGGGCGAGGGAGAGCAGTACTTC
many	TRBJ2-7	TRBV6-5	NA	CASSYGEGSQQYF	TGTGCCAGCAGTTACGGAGAGGGATCCCAGCAGTACTTC
NA	TRBJ1-5	TRBV27	NA	CASSLSPYNNQPQHF	TGTGCCAGCAGTTTATCCCCGTATAACAATCAGCCCCAGCATTTT
NA	TRBJ2-2	TRBV25-1	TRBD1	CASSEYNSGTGGIGELFF	TGTGCCAGCAGTGAATATAACTCCGGGACAGGGGGCATCGGGGAGCTGTTTTTT
many	TRBJ2-2	TRBV20-1	NA	CSARGATGELFF	TGCAGTGCCCGGGGGGCCACCGGGGAGCTGTTTTTT
NA	TRBJ2-1	TRBV20-1	NA	CSARGKNEQFF	TGCAGTGCTAGAGGAAAGAATGAGCAGTTCTTC
NA	TRBJ1-2	TRBV30	NA	CAWRVGTTYPGYTF	TGTGCCTGGAGAGTTGGGACAACGTACCCTGGCTACACCTTC
NA	TRBJ2-4	TRBV7-2	NA	CASSLGAENIQYF	TGTGCCAGCAGCTTAGGGGCAGAAAACATTCAGTACTTC
many	TRBJ1-5	TRBV9	NA	CASSVAGREPQHF	TGTGCCAGCAGCGTAGCTGGGAGGGAGCCCCAGCATTTT
NA	TRBJ1-4	TRBV9	NA	CASSARQGFNEKLFF	TGTGCCAGCAGCGCCCGTCAGGGGTTTAATGAAAAACTGTTTTTT
few	TRBJ1-1	TRBV27	NA	CASRRTVNTEAFF	TGTGCCAGCAGACGGACGGTGAACACTGAAGCTTTCTTT
NA	TRBJ2-1	TRBV24-1	TRBD2	CATSEAGTSKFGQFF	TGTGCCACCAGTGAGGCCGGGACTAGCAAGTTTGGGCAGTTCTTC
NA	TRBJ1-1	TRBV27	NA	CASSLSRTVNTEAFF	TGTGCCAGCAGTTTATCGCGGACGGTGAACACTGAAGCTTTCTTT
few	TRBJ2-5	TRBV27	TRBD2	CASSPEWTSGIQETQYF	TGTGCCAGCAGTCCTGAATGGACTAGCGGGATCCAAGAGACCCAGTACTTC
once	TRBJ2-3	TRBV10-3	NA	CAISESSGTDTQYF	TGTGCCATCAGTGAGTCGAGTGGAACAGATACGCAGTATTTT